This T cell receptor beta chain was found in a study of human T cells and chemical hapten exposure. Overall study context: The study patch tested 0.01% DPC on the upper back and read results at 6 days.

Specified time point: pre-sensitization, week 0. Indicated treatment: therapeutic diphenylcyclopropenone sensitization with weekly scalp DPC. The V and J ends lost 4 bases and 14 bases, in that order; junction bases with no gene match: 15. The length of the CDR3 is 14 residues. Germline CDR1 and CDR2: KGHSH and LQKENI. Single cDNA molecules in the library carried unique molecular identifiers attached during preparation. TCRdb called the RACE reads again in MiXCR, with one record for every CDR3 protein. The sample shows around 380,000 distinct CDR3 sequences, 5.5% of them seen only once. The specimen comprised whole blood, sampled in connection with sensitization to the hapten diphenylcyclopropenone (DPC). This receptor was obtained from a young woman with alopecia areata. Some clones in this sample may be carry-over from other donors' samples. The chain carries TRBV18 and TRBJ2-3, with 7 bases lining up with TRBD2. The CDR3: CASSHSDAGRAGYF. CDR3 DNA sequence: TGTGCCAGCTCACATTCCGACGCAGGGAGGGCCGGGTATTTT.